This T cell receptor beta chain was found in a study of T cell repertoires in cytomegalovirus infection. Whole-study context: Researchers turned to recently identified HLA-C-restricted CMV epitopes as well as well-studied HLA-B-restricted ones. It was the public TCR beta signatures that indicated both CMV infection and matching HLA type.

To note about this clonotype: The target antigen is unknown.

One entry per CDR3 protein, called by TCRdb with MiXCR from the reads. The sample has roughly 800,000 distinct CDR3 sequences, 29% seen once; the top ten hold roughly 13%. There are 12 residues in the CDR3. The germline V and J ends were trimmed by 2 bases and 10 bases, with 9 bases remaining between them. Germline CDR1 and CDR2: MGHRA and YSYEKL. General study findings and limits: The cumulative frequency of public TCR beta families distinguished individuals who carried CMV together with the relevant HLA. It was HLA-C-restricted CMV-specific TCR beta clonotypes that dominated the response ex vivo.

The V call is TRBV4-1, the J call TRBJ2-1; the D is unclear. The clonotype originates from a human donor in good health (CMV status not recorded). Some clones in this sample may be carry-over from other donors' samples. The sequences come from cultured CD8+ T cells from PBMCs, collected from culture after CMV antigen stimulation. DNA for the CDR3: TGCGCCAGCAGCCAATCCCTTCGCGAGCAGTTCTTC. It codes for CASSQSLREQFF.